The 29 T cell receptor beta chains in this list originate from one sample, sequenced in a study of PD-1 blockade in classical Hodgkin lymphoma. Produced via immunoSEQ multiplex PCR; TCRdb's table is partial and in-frame only. The sample carries roughly 64,000 clones, 85% to 95% recorded once. The sample's time point: cycle 4 day 1 (C4D1), after five to seven weeks of nivolumab. The patients all showed relapse after autologous stem cell transplantation, while their brentuximab vedotin exposure varied. Sequenced material: peripheral blood mononuclear cells (PBMCs), taken before the fourth cycle of nivolumab. These receptors originate from a human donor with classical Hodgkin lymphoma.

The chain combines TRBV6-5 with TRBJ1-1; D possibly corresponds to TRBD1 (5 bases). The germline CDR1 and CDR2 sequences are MNHEY and SVGAGI. The CDR3 spans 15 residues. V was cut by 6 bases and J by 0 bases, with 14 bases left in between. DNA for the CDR3: TGTGCCAGCAGCCTTACCGAGACAGTGAACACTGAAGCTTTCTTT. Residues: CASSLTETVNTEAFF.

There are a few counts of this clone. The gene calls are TRBV5-6 and TRBJ1-1; D is possibly TRBD1 (6 bases). CDR1 is SGHDT, CDR2 YYEEEE, per germline. Trimming took off 2 bases at V and 1 base at J, with 9 bases between the two ends. The length of the CDR3 is 14 residues. The CDR3 region is CASSFSQGNTEAFF. CDR3 sequence (DNA): TGTGCCAGCAGCTTTTCACAGGGGAACACTGAAGCTTTCTTT.

This sequence joins TRBV5-4 and TRBJ2-3; no definite D call. This CDR3 contains 14 residues. Looked up from germline, CDR1 is SGHNT and CDR2 is YYREEE (reference sequence). The V gene lost 0 bases and the J gene lost 6 bases, with 11 bases spanning the gap. Written as DNA, the CDR3 is TGTGCCAGCAGCTTGGACCAGTCCACCGATACGCAGTATTTT. Its translation is CASSLDQSTDTQYF.

The chain couples TRBV7-9 to TRBJ1-2, with D hard to call. V lost 5 bases and J 0 bases, leaving 10 bases between the germline ends. The CDR3 sequence is 14 residues long. CDR1 and CDR2 (germline): SEHNR, FQNEAQ (reference sequence). This CDR3 is CASSAGPTNYGYTF. CDR3 sequence (DNA): TGTGCCAGCAGCGCAGGCCCCACTAACTATGGCTACACCTTC.

The chain has TRBV28 and TRBJ1-4; 7 nucleotides line up with TRBD1. Germline V gene lookup returns CDR1 MDHEN and CDR2 SYDVKM. There are 16 residues in the CDR3. V lost 5 bases and J lost 4; bases outside the gene matches: 10. CDR3 bases: TGTGCCAGCAGTCCGAGGGGGCCCAAACTTAATGAAAAACTGTTTTTT. As protein: CASSPRGPKLNEKLFF.

The chain recombines TRBV28 with TRBJ2-7; TRBD2 is a possible D gene (5 bases). The V gene lost 8 bases and the J gene lost 0 bases, with 8 bases spanning the gap. CDR3 length: 12 amino acids. The germline V gene encodes CDR1 MDHEN and CDR2 SYDVKM. CDR3 DNA sequence: TGTGCCAGCTCGGGGTACTCCTACGAGCAGTACTTC. Protein product: CASSGYSYEQYF.

V usage is TRBV5-1 and J usage is TRBJ2-7, with 8 bases fitting TRBD1. After removal of 4 bases from V and 4 bases from J, the junction contained 4 bases not matched to a gene. The CDR3 runs 13 residues. Per germline, CDR1 SGHRS and CDR2 YFSETQ. CDR3 DNA: TGCGCCAGCAGCCTGGGACAGGTGTACGAGCAGTACTTC. This codes for CASSLGQVYEQYF.

This clone turned up a few times. This chain uses TRBV7-9 with TRBJ1-5; no reliable D call. Trimming cost V 9 bases and J 4 bases, with 10 bases left between them. CDR1 SEHNR and CDR2 FQNEAQ come from the germline V gene (reference sequence). The CDR3 is made up of 12 amino acids. CDR3 protein: CASAGENQPQHF. CDR3 sequence (DNA): TGTGCCAGTGCGGGCGAGAATCAGCCCCAGCATTTT.

The V call is TRBV5-5, the J call TRBJ1-1, with unresolved D. Trimming took 5 bases from V and 0 from J, leaving 11 bases between them. The CDR3 is 14 amino acids. Germline CDR1 is SGHKS and CDR2 is YYEKEE (reference sequence). The CDR3 nucleotides read TGTGCCAGCAGTTCTCACGGGATGAACACTGAAGCTTTCTTT. Protein: CASSSHGMNTEAFF.

The chain couples TRBV4-2 to TRBJ2-3; no clear D gene. V was clipped by 6 bases and J by 1 base, with 14 bases between them. The length of the CDR3 is 15 residues. Germline-derived CDR1 and CDR2 are LGHNA and YNFKEQ. The CDR3 loop reads CASSQTLSGTDTQYF. The CDR3 DNA follows: TGTGCCAGCAGTCAGACCCTCAGCGGCACAGATACGCAGTATTTT.

This chain connects TRBV6-6 to TRBJ1-5; no definite D call. This CDR3 has 15 residues. Germline V gives CDR1 MNHNY, CDR2 SVGAGI (reference sequence). V lost 2 bases, J lost 0 bases, and 8 bases lay in between. CDR3 DNA: TGTGCCAGCAGTTACACACGAGCTAGCAATCAGCCCCAGCATTTT. Amino acid sequence: CASSYTRASNQPQHF.

This clone was counted a single time. The chain is built from TRBV5-8 and TRBJ2-7; the D gene could be TRBD1 or TRBD2 (5 bases each). There are 14 residues in the CDR3. V dropped 2 bases and J dropped 4 bases, with 13 bases sitting between them. CDR1 and CDR2 from the germline V gene are SGHTS and YDEGEE. The CDR3 nucleotides read TGTGCCAGCAGCTTCGAATCGGGACGTTACGAGCAGTACTTC. Translating it yields CASSFESGRYEQYF.

This chain connects TRBV10-3 to TRBJ2-6; D not resolved. The CDR3 is made up of 13 amino acids. The germline V gene encodes CDR1 ENHRY and CDR2 SYGVKD. Trimming removed 4 bases from V and 5 bases from J, with 6 bases in between. The CDR3 coding sequence is TGTGCCATCAGTGGTTTATGGGCCAACGTCCTGACTTTC. This gives the protein CAISGLWANVLTF.

This chain links TRBV9 with TRBJ2-7; 7 bases are shared with TRBD1. This CDR3 is 16 amino acids long. Germline V CDR1 and CDR2: SGDLS, YYNGEE. V gave up 0 bases and J gave up 2 bases; unmatched junction bases: 8. CDR3 bases: TGTGCCAGCAGCGTAGAGGCAGGGGGTAGAACCTACGAGCAGTACTTC. It encodes CASSVEAGGRTYEQYF.

This rearrangement joins TRBV4-2 to TRBJ2-1, with 13 bases that match TRBD2. The germline CDR1 and CDR2 sequences are LGHNA and YNFKEQ. The CDR3 extends over 16 amino acids. V shed 4 bases and J 2 bases; nucleotides not matched to a gene: 2. The CDR3 reads CASSRGLAGAYNEQFF. For the CDR3, the DNA is TGTGCCAGCAGCCGCGGACTAGCGGGGGCCTACAATGAGCAGTTCTTC.

The rearrangement joins TRBV14 to TRBJ2-1, with TRBD2 matching 10 bases. The germline V gene has CDR1 SGHDN and CDR2 FVKESK. J was trimmed by 5 bases and V by 0 bases; bases with no gene match: 7. The CDR3 has 17 amino acids. The CDR3 loop reads CASSQDHQRGGDNEQFF. In DNA form, the CDR3 reads TGTGCCAGCAGCCAAGATCACCAGCGGGGGGGCGACAATGAGCAGTTCTTC.

This rearrangement joins TRBV9 to TRBJ2-1; D perhaps matches TRBD2 (6 bases). The CDR3 has 16 residues. V lost 0 bases and J lost 0, with 10 bases in between. Germline V gives CDR1 SGDLS, CDR2 YYNGEE. The chain's CDR3 is CASSVDGGSSYNEQFF. The CDR3 nucleotides read TGTGCCAGCAGCGTAGACGGGGGAAGCTCCTACAATGAGCAGTTCTTC.

This sequence joins TRBV29-1 and TRBJ1-2; possible D gene TRBD1, 5 bases. The CDR3 extends over 11 amino acids. Germline V gene data show CDR1 as SQVTM and CDR2 as ANQGSEA. V was clipped by 7 bases and J by 4 bases, with 10 bases between them. The CDR3 sequence: CSGRDLYGYTF. DNA of the CDR3: TGCAGCGGTAGGGACCTCTATGGCTACACCTTC.

V and J are TRBV10-3 and TRBJ1-2, with D hard to call. The CDR3 consists of 11 residues. Germline V gene sequence: CDR1 ENHRY, CDR2 SYGVKD. V was trimmed by 0 bases and J by 14 bases, leaving 10 bases between them. The CDR3 DNA sequence: TGTGCCATCAGTGAGTCGACTACTAAAACCTTC. This sequence encodes CAISESTTKTF.

V gene TRBV9 combines with J gene TRBJ2-3; 8 bases fit TRBD2. The CDR3 spans 16 residues. Trimming took 0 bases from V and 8 from J; bases not matched to a gene: 11. The germline V gene encodes CDR1 SGDLS and CDR2 YYNGEE. The CDR3: CASSVDSGVDNGTQYF. The CDR3 nucleotides read TGTGCCAGCAGCGTAGATAGCGGGGTAGATAACGGTACGCAGTATTTT.

Here the CDR3 reads CASSSGDGYEQYF. The CDR3 nucleotides read TGTGCCAGTTCTTCAGGGGACGGCTACGAGCAGTACTTC. V usage is TRBV28 and J usage is TRBJ2-7; D is perhaps TRBD1 (6 bases). Trimming stripped 9 bases from V and 3 bases from J, with 15 bases between. Germline CDR1 reads MDHEN; CDR2 reads SYDVKM. This CDR3 has 13 residues. Filled out from reference TRBV28 and TRBJ2-7, the complete variable domain reads DVKVTQSSRYLVKRTGEKVFLECVQDMDHENMFWYRQDPGLGLRLIYFSYDVKMKEKGDIPEGYSVSREKKERFSLILESASTNQTSMYLCASSSGDGYEQYFGPGTRLTVT.

V is TRBV5-6 and J is TRBJ1-2; D is uncertain. Germline V CDR1 and CDR2: SGHDT, YYEEEE. V was shortened by 1 base and J by 0 bases, with 16 bases between the two germline ends. The CDR3 has 17 amino acids. CDR3 DNA sequence: TGTGCCAGCAGCTTGTCTCCGCTCTATTATACTAACTATGGCTACACCTTC. Encoded protein: CASSLSPLYYTNYGYTF.

This clone was recorded only once. V usage is TRBV7-8 and J usage is TRBJ1-3, with a tentative D call TRBD1 (5 bases). Per the germline V gene, CDR1 is SGHVS and CDR2 is FQNEAQ. This CDR3 has 15 residues. Trimming removed 2 bases from V and 4 bases from J, with 12 bases in between. DNA for the CDR3: TGTGCCAGCAGCTTAAACGGGGCGCAAGGAAACACCATATATTTT. Its protein product is CASSLNGAQGNTIYF.

This clone was found a few times. The rearrangement uses TRBV15 and TRBJ1-6, with no clear D. Germline V lookup: CDR1 LNHNV, CDR2 YYDKDF (reference sequence). This CDR3 is built from 15 residues. V was cut by 0 bases and J by 7 bases, with 10 bases left in between. CDR3: CATSRDPNSNSPLHF. The DNA for the CDR3 is TGTGCCACCAGCAGAGATCCCAACAGCAATTCACCCCTCCACTTT.

The genes are TRBV5-1 and TRBJ1-1; weak D call: TRBD1 (5 bases). This CDR3 has 19 residues. Germline CDR1 reads SGHRS; CDR2 reads YFSETQ. The V end was cut by 0 bases, the J end by 0 bases, with 21 bases between. The CDR3 is CASSLVGPAVGHMNTEAFF. As DNA, the CDR3 is TGCGCCAGCAGCTTGGTGGGACCCGCAGTCGGCCATATGAACACTGAAGCTTTCTTT.

The V gene is TRBV28, the J gene TRBJ1-5; D not resolved. V was trimmed by 5 bases and J by 0 bases, leaving 8 bases between them. Germline V gives CDR1 MDHEN, CDR2 SYDVKM. The CDR3 is 14 amino acids. CDR3 residues: CASSRRYSNQPQHF. For the CDR3, the DNA is TGTGCCAGCAGTCGTAGATATAGCAATCAGCCCCAGCATTTT.

The V gene is TRBV7-9, the J gene TRBJ2-1; 12 bases match TRBD2. The CDR3 length is 15 residues. Germline CDR1 and CDR2: SEHNR and FQNEAQ (reference sequence). V gave up 4 bases and J gave up 7 bases; unmatched junction bases: 5. The CDR3 sequence is CASSYGLAGSNEQFF. CDR3 sequence (DNA): TGTGCCAGCAGCTACGGACTAGCGGGGTCAAATGAGCAGTTCTTC.

This chain joins TRBV29-1 and TRBJ2-7; D is unresolved. V dropped 1 base and J dropped 3 bases, with 7 bases sitting between them. This CDR3 spans 12 amino acids. The germline V gene encodes CDR1 SQVTM and CDR2 ANQGSEA. The CDR3 sequence: CSVEASNYEQYF. CDR3 in DNA: TGCAGCGTTGAAGCGTCCAACTACGAGCAGTACTTC.

The chain joins TRBV28 to TRBJ2-7; tentative D call: TRBD2 (6 bases). Trimming removed 10 bases from V and 2 bases from J, with 12 bases in between. Germline V gene data show CDR1 as MDHEN and CDR2 as SYDVKM. The CDR3 extends over 12 amino acids. For the CDR3, the DNA is TGTGCCATTACGGGACTTCCCTACGAGCAGTACTTC. Protein: CAITGLPYEQYF.